The 23 T cell receptor beta chains reported below all come from one sample, sequenced in a study of T cell clonality in common variable immunodeficiency. Assay used: immunoSEQ multiplex PCR; TCRdb lists only in-frame clones, some missing. The repertoire consists of approximately 30,000 clones, none detected only once. Overall study findings and caveats: Common variable immunodeficiency TCR beta sequences reportedly had fewer deletions and N-nucleotide insertions.

Antigens for these TCRs are unknown. The material sequenced was peripheral blood mononuclear cells. The receptors come from a human donor with common variable immunodeficiency.

This clone was detected ten times or more. The read halts 3 residues ahead of the CDR3 end, with the missing end drawn from the germline J gene. This chain uses TRBV20-1 with TRBJ2-3; 14 nucleotides line up with TRBD2. V shed 5 bases and J 2 bases; nucleotides not matched to a gene: 18. The CDR3 is 20 residues long. Germline CDR1 reads DFQATT; CDR2 reads SNEGSKA (reference sequence). The CDR3 protein is CSARPTRLAGGHPLTDTQYF. The CDR3 bases that were read are TGCAGTGCTCGGCCCACCCGACTAGCGGGAGGGCACCCCCTCACAGATACG.

Many counts were recorded for this clone. The observed sequence ends 3 residues before the CDR3 terminus, with the missing tail filled in from the germline J gene. The J gene is TRBJ1-2, the V gene TRBV20-1, with TRBD1 matching 8 bases. Germline-derived CDR1 and CDR2 are DFQATT and SNEGSKA (reference sequence). The CDR3 runs 17 residues. Trimming at V came to 6 bases and at J to 6 bases, leaving 21 bases not matched to a gene. The part of the CDR3 DNA that was read is TGCAGTGCCGAGGGAGGAATGGCAAGGACAGGGAAGAATGGC. This gives the protein CSAEGGMARTGKNG. The complete CDR3 reads CSAEGGMARTGKNGYTF.

This clone was detected a few times. The CDR3 goes on 3 residues after the read ends, and that part is filled in from the germline J gene. This sequence joins TRBV18 and TRBJ2-3, with unresolved D. The germline gives CDR1 KGHSH, CDR2 LQKENI. V was cut by 6 bases and J by 2 bases, with 15 bases left in between. The CDR3 spans 15 residues. This CDR3 reads CASSQDSVFTDTQYF. The sequenced CDR3 bases are TGTGCCAGCTCTCAGGATTCGGTATTCACAGATACG.

This clone was counted only a few times. The observed sequence ends 3 residues before the CDR3 terminus, with the missing tail filled in from the germline J gene. The chain combines TRBV19 with TRBJ2-6, with a tentative D call TRBD2 (7 bases). The CDR3 is 17 amino acids. V was pared by 7 bases and J by 4 bases, with 20 bases between. Germline V gives CDR1 LNHDA, CDR2 SQIVND (reference sequence). The CDR3 region is CASNPTRGASGANVLTF. The part of the CDR3 DNA that was read is TGTGCCAGTAACCCGACTCGGGGGGCGAGCGGGGCCAACGTC.

This clone was counted many times. The read stops 3 residues short of the end of the CDR3; the missing end is completed from the germline J gene. This chain connects TRBV6-1 to TRBJ1-1; D remains ambiguous. This CDR3 spans 15 amino acids. Germline assignment: CDR1 MNHNS and CDR2 SASEGT. The V end was cut by 4 bases, the J end by 2 bases, with 14 bases between. CDR3 DNA (partial): TGTGCCAGCAGTGGACTTCCTCTCCATAACACTGAA. As protein: CASSGLPLHNTE. The whole CDR3 reads CASSGLPLHNTEAFF.

This clone was found many times. The read falls 3 residues short of the CDR3 end, and the missing part is taken from the germline J gene. This chain uses TRBV20-1 with TRBJ1-2; 7 nucleotides line up with TRBD1. V dropped 6 bases and J dropped 3; count of bases not matched to a gene: 10. Germline lookup yields CDR1 DFQATT and CDR2 SNEGSKA (reference sequence). This CDR3 is 14 amino acids long. CDR3 DNA, as far as it was read: TGCAGTGCCCAGCCACGACAGGGCTACTATGGC. This encodes CSAQPRQGYYG. The full-length CDR3 reads as CSAQPRQGYYGYTF.

This clone was seen a few times. Read data end 3 residues before the CDR3 end; the end is taken from the germline J gene. V usage is TRBV11-2 and J usage is TRBJ2-7, with 10 positions matching TRBD2. The germline gives CDR1 SGHAT, CDR2 FQNNGV. This CDR3 has 15 residues. The trim removed 3 bases at V and 2 bases at J, leaving 4 bases unmatched. The sequenced part of the CDR3 DNA is TGTGCCAGCAGCTTTGATCTAGCGGGAGCCTACGAG. Translation gives CASSFDLAGAYE. The entire CDR3 reads CASSFDLAGAYEQYF.

The sample holds a few counts of this clone. CDR3: CASSPDRGSPDTQYF. The sequenced part of the CDR3 DNA is TGTGCCAGCTCACCAGACAGGGGATCACCAGATACG. The V and J genes are TRBV18 and TRBJ2-3, with 8 bases matching TRBD1. Read data end 3 residues before the CDR3 end; the end is taken from the germline J gene. Germline V gene lookup returns CDR1 KGHSH and CDR2 LQKENI. The CDR3 is 15 amino acids. V shed 2 bases and J 4 bases; nucleotides not matched to a gene: 5.

This clone was counted between two and nine times. The read terminates 3 residues ahead of where the CDR3 ends, so the germline J gene completes it. The chain is built from TRBV29-1 and TRBJ2-5; 7 nucleotides match TRBD2. Germline CDR1 SQVTM, CDR2 ANQGSEA. The CDR3 consists of 13 residues. The V and J ends lost 3 bases and 5 bases, in that order; junction bases with no gene match: 6. The part of the CDR3 DNA that was read is TGCAGCGTTGATGGGGGGGTTCGGGAGACC. Translated, it gives CSVDGGVRET. The entire CDR3 protein reads CSVDGGVRETQYF.

By share, this clone counts as large (0.1 to 1%). The CDR3 extends 3 residues past the end of the read, so its final part is completed from the germline J gene. This sequence joins TRBV5-1 and TRBJ2-7, with D perhaps TRBD2 (7 bases). V lost 2 bases and J lost 0, with 18 bases in between. This CDR3 comprises 17 residues. Germline V gene data show CDR1 as SGHRS and CDR2 as YFSETQ. This CDR3 reads CASSFRGGIGSSYEQYF. The covered CDR3 bases are TGCGCCAGCAGCTTTAGGGGGGGAATCGGGAGCTCCTACGAG.

Details on this clone: Read sequence stops 3 residues before the CDR3 end, and the germline J gene provides the missing end. J is TRBJ1-2 and V is TRBV5-6; perhaps TRBD1 as D (5 bases). The germline V gene encodes CDR1 SGHDT and CDR2 YYEEEE. The CDR3 length is 15 residues. Deletions cut 4 bases from V and 6 bases from J, with 19 bases between. The chain's CDR3 is CASSTSRRVRNGYTF. CDR3 bases read: TGTGCCAGCAGCACTTCCCGCAGGGTCAGGAATGGC.

The table lists this clone with many counts. The CDR3 end lies 3 residues beyond the end of the read and is filled in from the germline J gene. This chain links TRBV5-6 with TRBJ1-2; 7 positions agree with TRBD1. This CDR3 is 13 amino acids long. Germline CDR1 and CDR2: SGHDT and YYEEEE. J was trimmed by 2 bases and V by 6 bases; bases with no gene match: 4. This chain's CDR3 is CASTVDRNYGYTF. CDR3 bases read: TGTGCCAGCACCGTGGACAGGAACTATGGC.

In regard to this clone: The read terminates 3 residues ahead of where the CDR3 ends, so the germline J gene completes it. The rearrangement uses TRBV7-9 and TRBJ2-1; 13 bases agree with TRBD2. The germline CDR1 and CDR2 sequences are SEHNR and FQNEAQ (reference sequence). Germline trimming cut 0 bases from V and 9 bases from J; bases unmatched to any gene: 2. This CDR3 is built from 15 residues. The CDR3 sequence is CASSLAWTSGSEQFF. CDR3 DNA, as far as it was read: TGTGCCAGCAGCTTAGCCTGGACTAGCGGGAGTGAG.

As regards this clone: The read ends 3 residues shy of where the CDR3 ends; the end is completed using the germline J gene. J is TRBJ2-7 and V is TRBV5-1; 11 bases agree with TRBD1. The CDR3 contains 15 residues. Looked up from germline, CDR1 is SGHRS and CDR2 is YFSETQ. V was pared by 4 bases and J by 4 bases, with 7 bases of the junction left unmatched. The CDR3 region is CASSIWTGGNYEQYF. CDR3 DNA (partial): TGCGCCAGCAGCATCTGGACAGGGGGCAATTACGAG.

This clone has ten or more counts. Sequencing ends 3 residues short of the CDR3 end; the germline J gene provides the rest. The V call is TRBV18, the J call TRBJ2-1; 7 positions match TRBD2. The CDR3 loop spans 15 amino acids. The germline gives CDR1 KGHSH, CDR2 LQKENI. With V trimmed by 3 bases and J by 1 base, 3 bases remained unmatched. The CDR3 loop is CASSPQAGSYNEQFF. The sequenced part of the CDR3 DNA is TGTGCCAGCTCACCGCAAGCGGGATCCTACAATGAG.

CDR3 in amino acids: CASSDLQGALETQYF. The DNA read from the CDR3 is TGCGCCAGCAGCGACTTACAGGGGGCGTTGGAGACC. The gene calls are TRBV5-1 and TRBJ2-5; 9 nucleotides agree with TRBD1. The sequenced fragment ends 3 residues before the CDR3 boundary, so the rest is inferred from the germline J gene. The germline V gene has CDR1 SGHRS and CDR2 YFSETQ. The CDR3 covers 15 residues. The ends lost 4 bases at V and 5 bases at J; junction bases unmatched: 9.

The sample holds many counts of this clone. Coverage ceases 3 residues before the CDR3 finishes, and the germline J gene fills in the end. The chain joins TRBV11-3 to TRBJ2-1; D is possibly TRBD1 (5 bases). Germline V gene sequence: CDR1 SGHNT, CDR2 YENEEA. V lost 2 bases and J 2 bases, leaving 7 bases between the germline ends. The CDR3 covers 14 residues. The CDR3 sequence: CASSLPGTYNEQFF. The covered CDR3 bases are TGTGCCAGCAGCTTACCAGGGACCTACAATGAG.

This clone was seen repeatedly, ten times or more. The read gets to within 3 residues of the CDR3 end, and the germline J gene fills in the rest. The rearrangement links TRBV5-1 to TRBJ1-1; 7 bases line up with TRBD1. V dropped 0 bases and J dropped 2; count of bases not matched to a gene: 4. The CDR3 runs to 15 residues. CDR1 is SGHRS, CDR2 YFSETQ, per germline. CDR3 amino acids: CASSLVAGGNTEAFF. Incomplete CDR3 DNA: TGCGCCAGCAGCTTGGTGGCAGGGGGAAACACTGAA.

Notes on this clone: The read stops 3 residues short of the end of the CDR3; the missing end is completed from the germline J gene. This chain connects TRBV7-3 to TRBJ2-7, with D perhaps matching TRBD1 (7 bases). V lost 4 bases to trimming and J lost 3 bases, with 16 bases between them. The CDR3 has 15 residues. The germline V gene encodes CDR1 SGHTA and CDR2 FQGTGA. CDR3 DNA (partial): TGTGCCAGCAGCTCCAGGGGGGCATCTTTCTACGAG. This gives the protein CASSSRGASFYE. The entire CDR3 reads CASSSRGASFYEQYF.

This clone appeared many times. The CDR3 end is not reached by the read, which stops 3 residues before it; the germline J gene fills it in. The chain combines TRBV4-2 with TRBJ1-2, with TRBD1 identical over 8 bases. V lost 0 bases to trimming and J lost 3 bases; unmatched junction nucleotides: 6. Looked up from germline, CDR1 is LGHNA and CDR2 is YNFKEQ. CDR3 length: 16 amino acids. The CDR3 region is CASSQDRTGSYYGYTF. The part of the CDR3 DNA that was read is TGTGCCAGCAGCCAAGATCGGACAGGGAGCTACTATGGC.

Regarding this clone: The CDR3 goes on 3 residues after the read ends, and that part is filled in from the germline J gene. This chain joins TRBV19 and TRBJ2-7; 9 bases agree with TRBD2. This CDR3 has 15 residues. Germline V gene sequence: CDR1 LNHDA, CDR2 SQIVND (reference sequence). J gave up 4 bases and V 4 bases, and 8 bases lay outside the gene matches. The CDR3 here is CASSKEAGGIYEQYF. The sequenced CDR3 bases are TGTGCCAGTAGTAAAGAAGCGGGAGGAATTTACGAG.

Notes on this clone: The read ends 3 residues before the CDR3 terminus; that terminus is restored from the germline J gene. V is TRBV7-3 and J is TRBJ2-1, with 10 nucleotides matching TRBD2. CDR1 and CDR2 (germline): SGHTA, FQGTGA. The V gene end was trimmed by 0 bases and the J gene end by 5 bases; junction bases not matched to a gene: 10. This CDR3 is 18 amino acids long. The part of the CDR3 DNA that was read is TGTGCCAGCAGCTTAACTGGGATTAGCGGGAGGTCCCACAATGAG. Translated: CASSLTGISGRSHNE. In full, the CDR3 is CASSLTGISGRSHNEQFF.

This clone was detected many times. The missing CDR3 end, 3 residues past where the read stops, is filled in from the germline J gene. The V and J genes are TRBV2 and TRBJ2-1; TRBD1 aligns across 9 bases. The junction had 1 base not matched to a gene; V was cut back by 5 bases and J by 8 bases. The CDR3 runs to 12 residues. CDR1 and CDR2 (germline): SNHLY, FYNNEI. The CDR3 DNA, read in part, is TGTGCCAGCAGTACAGGGGGCTATGAG. Translated, it gives CASSTGGYE. Given in full, the CDR3 is CASSTGGYEQFF. The full variable domain, its missing parts supplied by reference TRBV2 and TRBJ2-1, is EPEVTQTPSHQVTQMGQEVILRCVPISNHLYFYWYRQILGQKVEFLVSFYNNEISEKSEIFDDQFSVERPDGSNFTLKIRSTKLEDSAMYFCASSTGGYEQFFGPGTRLTVL.